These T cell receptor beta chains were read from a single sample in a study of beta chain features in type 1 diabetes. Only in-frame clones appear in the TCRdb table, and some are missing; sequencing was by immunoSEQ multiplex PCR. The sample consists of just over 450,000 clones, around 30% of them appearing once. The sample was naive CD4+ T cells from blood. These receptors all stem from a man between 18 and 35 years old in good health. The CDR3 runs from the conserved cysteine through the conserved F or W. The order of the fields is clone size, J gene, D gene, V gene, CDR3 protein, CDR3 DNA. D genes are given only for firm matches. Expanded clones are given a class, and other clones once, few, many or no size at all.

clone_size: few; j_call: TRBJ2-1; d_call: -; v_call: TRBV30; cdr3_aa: CAWSQRASYNEQFF; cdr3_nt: TGTGCCTGGAGTCAGCGGGCCTCCTACAATGAGCAGTTCTTC
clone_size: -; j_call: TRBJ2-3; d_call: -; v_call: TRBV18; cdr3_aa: CASSPDKTVSTDTQYF; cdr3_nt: TGTGCCAGCTCACCGGACAAGACAGTAAGCACAGATACGCAGTATTTT
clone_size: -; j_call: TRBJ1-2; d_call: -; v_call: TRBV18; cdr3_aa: CASSPVDGRTYGYTF; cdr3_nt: TGTGCCAGCTCACCGGTGGACGGAAGAACTTATGGCTACACCTTC
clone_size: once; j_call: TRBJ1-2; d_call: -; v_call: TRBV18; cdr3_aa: CASSYEQGLNGYTF; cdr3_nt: TGTGCCAGCTCATACGAACAGGGATTAAATGGCTACACCTTC
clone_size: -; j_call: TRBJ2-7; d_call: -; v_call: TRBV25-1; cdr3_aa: CASSESGVYEQYF; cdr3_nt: TGTGCCAGCAGTGAGTCCGGGGTCTACGAGCAGTACTTC
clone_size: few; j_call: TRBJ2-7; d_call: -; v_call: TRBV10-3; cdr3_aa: CATAPDSSYEQYF; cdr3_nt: TGTGCCACCGCACCTGACAGCTCCTACGAGCAGTACTTC
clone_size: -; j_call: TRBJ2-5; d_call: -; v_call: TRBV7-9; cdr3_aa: CASSFLVASTTQYF; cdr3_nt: TGTGCCAGCAGCTTTCTTGTGGCATCAACGACCCAGTACTTC
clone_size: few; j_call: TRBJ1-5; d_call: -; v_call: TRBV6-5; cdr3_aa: CASSHYTNQPQHF; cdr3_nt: TGTGCCAGCAGTCACTACACCAATCAGCCCCAGCATTTT
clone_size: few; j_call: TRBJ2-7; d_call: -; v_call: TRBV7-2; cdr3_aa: CASSYHQVGEQYF; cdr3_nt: TGTGCCAGCAGCTACCACCAGGTTGGCGAGCAGTACTTC
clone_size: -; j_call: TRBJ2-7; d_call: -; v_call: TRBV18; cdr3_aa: CASSPMASYEQYF; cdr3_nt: TGTGCCAGCTCACCAATGGCCTCCTACGAGCAGTACTTC
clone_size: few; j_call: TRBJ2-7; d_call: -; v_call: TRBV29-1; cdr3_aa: CSVGLHYEQYF; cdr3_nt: TGCAGCGTTGGTTTACATTACGAGCAGTACTTC
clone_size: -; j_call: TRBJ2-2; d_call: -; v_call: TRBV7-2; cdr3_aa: CASSLAAVANTGELFF; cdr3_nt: TGTGCCAGCAGCTTAGCGGCGGTCGCGAACACCGGGGAGCTGTTTTTT
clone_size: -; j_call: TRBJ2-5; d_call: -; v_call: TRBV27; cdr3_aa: CASSFVQEETQYF; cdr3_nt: TGTGCCAGCAGTTTTGTTCAGGAAGAGACCCAGTACTTC
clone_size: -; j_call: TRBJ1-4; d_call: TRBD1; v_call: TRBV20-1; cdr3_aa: CSVLRGEKLFF; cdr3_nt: TGCAGTGTCCTCAGGGGGGAAAAACTGTTTTTT
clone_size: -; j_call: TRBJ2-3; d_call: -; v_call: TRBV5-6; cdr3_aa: CASSLSGTDTQYF; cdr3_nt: TGTGCCAGCAGCTTGTCGGGCACAGATACGCAGTATTTT
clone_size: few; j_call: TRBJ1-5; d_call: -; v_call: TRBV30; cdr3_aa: CAWSVLRENQPQHF; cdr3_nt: TGTGCCTGGAGTGTACTCAGGGAGAATCAGCCCCAGCATTTT
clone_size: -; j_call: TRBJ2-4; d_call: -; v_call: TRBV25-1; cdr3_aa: CASSENSGTRRDIQYF; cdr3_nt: TGTGCCAGCAGTGAAAACTCCGGGACAAGGAGAGACATTCAGTACTTC
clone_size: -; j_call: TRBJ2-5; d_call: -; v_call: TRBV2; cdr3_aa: CASSERREYF; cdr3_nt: TGTGCCAGCAGTGAACGAAGGGAGTACTTC
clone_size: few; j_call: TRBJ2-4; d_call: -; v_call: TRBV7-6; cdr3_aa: CASSSRIGKEKNIQYF; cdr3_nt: TGTGCCAGCAGCTCCCGTATCGGGAAAGAAAAAAACATTCAGTACTTC
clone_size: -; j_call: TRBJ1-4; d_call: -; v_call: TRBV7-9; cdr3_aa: CASSSILREKLFF; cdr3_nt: TGTGCCAGCAGCTCCATCCTACGGGAAAAACTGTTTTTT
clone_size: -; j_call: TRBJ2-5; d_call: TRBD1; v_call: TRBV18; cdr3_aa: CASSPQTGARETQYF; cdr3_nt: TGTGCCAGCTCACCACAGACAGGGGCGCGAGAGACCCAGTACTTC
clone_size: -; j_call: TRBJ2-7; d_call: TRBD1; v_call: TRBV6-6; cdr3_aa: CASTGDSPYEQYF; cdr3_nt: TGTGCCAGCACCGGGGACAGCCCATACGAGCAGTACTTC
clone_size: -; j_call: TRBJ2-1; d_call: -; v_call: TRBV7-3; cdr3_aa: CASSHQGLADYNEQFF; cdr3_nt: TGTGCCAGCAGCCACCAGGGGCTAGCGGATTACAATGAGCAGTTCTTC
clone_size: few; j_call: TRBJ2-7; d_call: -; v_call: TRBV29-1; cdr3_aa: CSVEAESAEQYF; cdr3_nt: TGCAGCGTTGAGGCAGAATCGGCCGAGCAGTACTTC
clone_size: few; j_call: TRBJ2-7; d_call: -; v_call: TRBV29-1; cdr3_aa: CSVGQTYEQYF; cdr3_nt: TGCAGCGTTGGACAGACCTACGAGCAGTACTTC
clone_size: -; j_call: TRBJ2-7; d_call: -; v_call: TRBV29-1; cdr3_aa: CSAHRGSDEQYF; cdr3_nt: TGCAGCGCGCACCGAGGGTCGGACGAGCAGTACTTC
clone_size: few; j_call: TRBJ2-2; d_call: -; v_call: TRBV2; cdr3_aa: CASSPRGNTGELFF; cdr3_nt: TGTGCCAGCAGCCCGAGGGGGAACACCGGGGAGCTGTTTTTT
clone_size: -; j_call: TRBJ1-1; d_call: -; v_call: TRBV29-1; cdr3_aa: CSTSTPNTEAFF; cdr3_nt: TGCAGCACCTCGACACCGAACACTGAAGCTTTCTTT
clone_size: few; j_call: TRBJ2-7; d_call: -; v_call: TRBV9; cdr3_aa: CASSVAPSGYYEQYF; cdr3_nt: TGTGCCAGCAGCGTAGCACCGTCTGGATACTACGAGCAGTACTTC
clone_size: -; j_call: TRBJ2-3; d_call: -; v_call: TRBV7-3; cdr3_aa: CASSVTGGTDTQYF; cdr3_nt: TGTGCCAGCAGCGTTACTGGGGGCACAGATACGCAGTATTTT
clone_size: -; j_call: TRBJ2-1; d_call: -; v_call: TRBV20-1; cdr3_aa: CSAGGRNEQFF; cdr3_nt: TGCAGTGCGGGGGGTCGGAATGAGCAGTTCTTC
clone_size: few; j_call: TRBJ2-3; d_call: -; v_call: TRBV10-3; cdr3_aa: CAIRGPGADTQYF; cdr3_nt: TGTGCCATCAGAGGACCAGGCGCAGATACGCAGTATTTT
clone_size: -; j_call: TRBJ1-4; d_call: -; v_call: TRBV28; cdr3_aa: CASSLAGAKLFF; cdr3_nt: TGTGCCAGCAGTTTAGCGGGAGCAAAACTGTTTTTT
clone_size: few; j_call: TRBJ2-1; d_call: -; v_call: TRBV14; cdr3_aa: CASSQVTAYNEQFF; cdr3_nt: TGTGCCAGCAGCCAGGTGACGGCCTACAATGAGCAGTTCTTC
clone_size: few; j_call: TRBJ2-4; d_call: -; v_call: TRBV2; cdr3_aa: CASNEAGGAKNIQYF; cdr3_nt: TGTGCCAGCAACGAGGCAGGTGGAGCCAAAAACATTCAGTACTTC
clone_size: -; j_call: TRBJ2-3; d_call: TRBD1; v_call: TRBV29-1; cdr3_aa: CSVRDRGPTDTQYF; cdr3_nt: TGCAGCGTTCGGGACAGGGGGCCAACAGATACGCAGTATTTT
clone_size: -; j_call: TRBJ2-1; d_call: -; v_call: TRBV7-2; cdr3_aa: CASSSDETPLMYNEQFF; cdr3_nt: TGTGCCAGCAGCTCGGACGAGACCCCATTGATGTACAATGAGCAGTTCTTC
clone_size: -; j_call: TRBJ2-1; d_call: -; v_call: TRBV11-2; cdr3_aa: CASSPGDGQFF; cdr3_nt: TGTGCCAGCAGCCCCGGGGACGGGCAGTTCTTC
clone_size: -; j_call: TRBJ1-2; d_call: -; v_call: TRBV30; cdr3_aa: CAWRVRYYGYTF; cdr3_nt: TGTGCCTGGAGGGTCAGGTACTATGGCTACACCTTC
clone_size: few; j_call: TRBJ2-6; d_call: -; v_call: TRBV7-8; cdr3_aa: CASSVIGLLSGANVLTF; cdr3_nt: TGTGCCAGCAGCGTTATTGGACTTCTCTCTGGGGCCAACGTCCTGACTTTC
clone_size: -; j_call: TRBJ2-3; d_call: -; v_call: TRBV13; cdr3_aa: CASSLSPDTQYF; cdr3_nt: TGTGCCAGCAGCCTCTCCCCCGATACGCAGTATTTT
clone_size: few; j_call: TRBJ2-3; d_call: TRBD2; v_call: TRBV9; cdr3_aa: CASSVSGSRPTDTQYF; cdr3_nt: TGTGCCAGCAGCGTTAGCGGGAGCCGTCCCACGGATACGCAGTATTTT
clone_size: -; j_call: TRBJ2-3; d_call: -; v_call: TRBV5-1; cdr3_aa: CASSLRSGTDTQYF; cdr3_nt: TGCGCCAGCAGCTTGAGGAGCGGCACAGATACGCAGTATTTT
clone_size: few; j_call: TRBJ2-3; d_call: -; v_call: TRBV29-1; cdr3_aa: CSVERGAAADTQYF; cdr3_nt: TGCAGCGTTGAAAGGGGGGCAGCTGCAGATACGCAGTATTTT
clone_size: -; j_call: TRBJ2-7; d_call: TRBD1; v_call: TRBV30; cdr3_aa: CAWSVPGQGAYEQYF; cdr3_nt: TGTGCCTGGAGTGTACCGGGACAGGGGGCCTACGAGCAGTACTTC
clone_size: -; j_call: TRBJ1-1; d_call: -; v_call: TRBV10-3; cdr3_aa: CAISYSGNTEAFF; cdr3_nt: TGTGCCATCAGTTATTCAGGGAACACTGAAGCTTTCTTT
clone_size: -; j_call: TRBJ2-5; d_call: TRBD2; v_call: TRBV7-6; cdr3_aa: CASSSRLRERQETQYF; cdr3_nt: TGTGCCAGCAGCTCCCGTCTGCGGGAGCGACAAGAGACCCAGTACTTC
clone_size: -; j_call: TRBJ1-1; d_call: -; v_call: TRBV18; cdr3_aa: CASSPQGVNTEAFF; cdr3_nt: TGTGCCAGCTCACCGCAGGGTGTGAACACTGAAGCTTTCTTT
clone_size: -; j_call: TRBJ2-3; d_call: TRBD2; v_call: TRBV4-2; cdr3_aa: CASSQEQRERTDTQYF; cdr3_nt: TGTGCCAGCAGCCAAGAGCAGCGGGAGAGAACAGATACGCAGTATTTT
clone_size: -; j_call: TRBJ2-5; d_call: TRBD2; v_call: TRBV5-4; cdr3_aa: CASSFGLAGQETQYF; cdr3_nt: TGTGCCAGCAGCTTCGGGCTAGCGGGGCAAGAGACCCAGTACTTC
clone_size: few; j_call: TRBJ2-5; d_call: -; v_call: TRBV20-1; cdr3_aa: CSAPAGETQYF; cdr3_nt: TGCAGTGCTCCCGCCGGGGAGACCCAGTACTTC
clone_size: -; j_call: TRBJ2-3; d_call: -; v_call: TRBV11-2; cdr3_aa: CASSLRGLDTQYF; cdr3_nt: TGTGCCAGCAGCCTCAGGGGACTAGATACGCAGTATTTT
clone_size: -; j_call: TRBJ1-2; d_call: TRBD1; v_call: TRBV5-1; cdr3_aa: CASSPDTGANYGYTF; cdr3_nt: TGCGCCAGCAGCCCCGATACAGGGGCCAACTATGGCTACACCTTC